This record looks at one T cell receptor beta chain sequence and its context. In the source study's methods: By means of reference gene primer amplification, nucleated cell counts were estimated. Produced via immunoSEQ multiplex PCR; TCRdb's table is partial and in-frame only. For V, J and clone size, that table is used; D and trimming come from the DNA. The sample has around 310,000 clones, 90% seen once. Germline CDR1 DFQATT, CDR2 SNEGSKA (reference sequence). The CDR3 runs to 11 residues. The V end was cut by 6 bases, the J end by 3 bases, with 9 bases between. This entry comes from a study of blood T cell repertoires in COVID-19. In the study overall: Acute-phase and convalescent COVID-19 samples originated in the United States, Italy and Spain.

Patients at the Seattle site were enrolled during active infection and followed longitudinally. Sequenced sample: peripheral blood. The TCR sequence derives from a middle-aged woman with COVID-19, enrolled during active disease. The rearrangement uses TRBV20-1 and TRBJ2-7; D is ambiguous. CDR3 DNA sequence: TGCAGTGCCAGTCTGCGCTACGAGCAGTACTTC. Residues: CSASLRYEQYF.